This T cell receptor beta chain emerged from a study of T cell responses to AZD1222 COVID-19 vaccine. Clones were read by immunoSEQ multiplex PCR, and TCRdb kept only the in-frame ones, dropping some. The table has 90,000 to 150,000 clones, approximately 85% seen once. Study-wide results and caveats: The reported proportion of spike-specific TCRs targeting unmutated variant regions was nearly half. White British ancestry dominated among donors, who included more females, and clonal diversity was possibly underestimated. Sampled repertoires all dated from after the peak T cell response. Increases in Spike-specific TCR breadth and depth were seen after two AZD1222 doses.

Concerning this clone: What it binds is unknown.

The V and J ends lost 6 bases and 2 bases respectively, with 16 bases between them. Germline assignment: CDR1 SGHNT and CDR2 YENEEA. This CDR3 is built from 15 residues. The V and J genes are TRBV11-3 and TRBJ2-5, with a tentative D call TRBD1 (6 bases). The TCR comes from an adult in good health. The sample consisted of peripheral blood, taken on day 0 of AZD1222 vaccination. The chain's CDR3 is CASSQRGRGQETQYF. The CDR3 bases are TGTGCCAGCAGTCAAAGAGGCAGGGGACAAGAGACCCAGTACTTC.